Here is one T cell receptor beta chain with its context. This record comes from a study of T cell changes during pregnancy in multiple sclerosis. Assay: immunoSEQ multiplex PCR; the TCRdb copy retains only in-frame clones and omits some. The table records about 71,000 clones, approximately 94% of them present only once. This CDR3 comprises 13 residues. Per germline, CDR1 SGHKS and CDR2 YYEKEE (reference sequence). The V end was cut by 7 bases, the J end by 5 bases, with 15 bases between. Sequenced here: peripheral blood, sampled in the third trimester of pregnancy. The receptor comes from a female donor with multiple sclerosis, enrolled in a pregnancy study. The chain carries TRBV5-5 and TRBJ1-1; maybe TRBD1 (5 bases). CDR3 loop: CASCPGGGTEAFF. The CDR3 DNA reads TGTGCCAGCTGCCCCGGGGGAGGAACTGAAGCTTTCTTT.